The 27 T cell receptor beta chains below all came from one sample that was sequenced in a study of cytomegalovirus exposure and HLA in healthy donors. Here immunoSEQ multiplex PCR was the method, and the copy in TCRdb shows in-frame clones only, minus some. Here the sample spans 92,000 or so clones, 96% being singletons. Sequenced: PBMCs. Receptor source: a man younger than 35 in good health and CMV-seronegative.

V is TRBV2 and J is TRBJ2-7, with 10 bases identical to TRBD1. The germline V gene encodes CDR1 SNHLY and CDR2 FYNNEI. Trimming took 6 bases from V and 3 from J; bases not matched to a gene: 17. The CDR3 length is 18 residues. In DNA form, the CDR3 reads TGTGCCAGCAGGATTGGGACAGGGGATAGCAACCCCCACTACGAGCAGTACTTC. Protein: CASRIGTGDSNPHYEQYF.

The rearrangement joins TRBV29-1 to TRBJ2-2, with a weak D call TRBD1 (5 bases). V lost 4 bases and J 6 bases, leaving 9 bases between the germline ends. CDR3 length: 12 amino acids. CDR1 and CDR2 (germline): SQVTM, ANQGSEA. CDR3 bases: TGCAGCGTTGCCCCAGGGCCCGGGGAGCTGTTTTTT. Residues: CSVAPGPGELFF.

The J gene is TRBJ1-5, the V gene TRBV6-1; no reliable D call. The CDR3 sequence is 12 residues long. Trimming pared 2 bases from V and 7 bases from J, leaving 6 bases between. CDR1 and CDR2 from the germline V gene are MNHNS and SASEGT. CDR3: CASSEYVQPQHF. The CDR3 DNA reads as TGTGCCAGCAGTGAATATGTCCAGCCCCAGCATTTT.

The chain carries TRBV29-1 and TRBJ1-1, with 8 bases that match TRBD1. This CDR3 comprises 13 residues. V lost 6 bases and J lost 0; bases outside the gene matches: 3. From germline, CDR1 is SQVTM and CDR2 ANQGSEA. The CDR3 loop reads CSVEDRVNTEAFF. CDR3 coding DNA: TGCAGCGTAGAGGACAGGGTGAACACTGAAGCTTTCTTT.

CDR3 sequence (DNA): TGTGCCAGCAGTAGACACGGGACAGGGGACCTTGATGGCTACACCTTC. Amino acid sequence: CASSRHGTGDLDGYTF. V usage is TRBV9 and J usage is TRBJ1-2; 10 bases are shared with TRBD1. Germline V gene lookup returns CDR1 SGDLS and CDR2 YYNGEE. The V gene end was trimmed by 5 bases and the J gene end by 6 bases; junction bases not matched to a gene: 13. The CDR3 is 16 residues long. Full variable domain (outside the CDR3, taken from reference TRBV9 and TRBJ1-2): DSGVTQTPKHLITATGQRVTLRCSPRSGDLSVYWYQQSLDQGLQFLIQYYNGEERAKGNILERFSAQQFPDLHSELNLSSLELGDSALYFCASSRHGTGDLDGYTFGSGTRLTVV.

The gene calls are TRBV9 and TRBJ2-7; maybe TRBD1 (6 bases). In germline, CDR1 is SGDLS, CDR2 YYNGEE. V gave up 0 bases and J gave up 6 bases, with 19 bases separating them. The CDR3 consists of 16 residues. CDR3 in amino acids: CASSVEWTATIGEQYF. As DNA, the CDR3 is TGTGCCAGCAGCGTAGAATGGACAGCCACGATAGGCGAGCAGTACTTC.

The CDR3 DNA reads as TGTGCCAGCCAAGAGACAGGGCGGACTGAAGCTTTCTTT. Amino acid sequence: CASQETGRTEAFF. This chain joins TRBV28 and TRBJ1-1; 7 positions match TRBD1. The J segment lost 5 bases and the V segment lost 8 bases, leaving 8 bases of the junction unmatched. The CDR3 totals 13 residues. Germline values: CDR1 MDHEN, CDR2 SYDVKM.

J is TRBJ2-3 and V is TRBV7-3; the D is unclear. Trimming removed 1 base from V and 6 bases from J, with 8 bases in between. The CDR3 is 13 amino acids. Germline V gene lookup returns CDR1 SGHTA and CDR2 FQGTGA. CDR3 sequence reads: CASSLSTWDTQYF. CDR3 bases: TGTGCCAGCAGCTTAAGTACTTGGGATACGCAGTATTTT.

This chain links TRBV7-3 with TRBJ1-2, with 9 bases identical to TRBD1. With 1 base clipped from V and 8 bases from J, the junction kept 5 bases outside the gene matches. Germline V gives CDR1 SGHTA, CDR2 FQGTGA. This CDR3 comprises 14 residues. The CDR3: CASSLSGTGTGYTF. CDR3 nucleotides: TGTGCCAGCAGCTTAAGCGGGACAGGGACCGGCTACACCTTC.

The V and J genes are TRBV29-1 and TRBJ1-1; D might be TRBD1 (6 bases). The V gene lost 7 bases and the J gene lost 2 bases, with 14 bases spanning the gap. Germline V gene data show CDR1 as SQVTM and CDR2 as ANQGSEA. This CDR3 is 13 amino acids long. The CDR3 DNA sequence: TGCAGCGGTACTCAACAGGGTAACACTGAAGCTTTCTTT. This codes for CSGTQQGNTEAFF.

The chain couples TRBV30 to TRBJ1-2; D is possibly TRBD1 (6 bases). Germline CDR1 GTSNPN, CDR2 SVGIG (reference sequence). There are 11 residues in the CDR3. The CDR3 DNA sequence: TGTCTGGGGGCCCGAAACTATGGCTACACCTTC. Protein sequence: CLGARNYGYTF.

The rearrangement links TRBV9 to TRBJ1-2; D gene unclear. Deletions cut 3 bases from V and 0 bases from J, with 21 bases between. Germline V CDR1 and CDR2: SGDLS, YYNGEE. This CDR3 region has 18 residues. This chain's CDR3 is CASSARGAIPNPNYGYTF. The CDR3 DNA follows: TGTGCCAGCAGCGCCCGGGGAGCGATCCCCAATCCTAACTATGGCTACACCTTC.

The chain carries TRBV11-2 and TRBJ1-5, with 7 bases fitting TRBD1. The junction had 5 bases not matched to a gene; V was cut back by 6 bases and J by 6 bases. CDR3 length: 13 residues. Germline-derived CDR1 and CDR2 are SGHAT and FQNNGV. The CDR3 DNA sequence: TGTGCCAGCAGTACAGGGGTGGGTCAGCCCCAGCATTTT. Its translation: CASSTGVGQPQHF.

The J gene is TRBJ1-1, the V gene TRBV14; D is unclear. The CDR3 totals 14 residues. The germline V and J ends were trimmed by 3 bases and 0 bases, with 8 bases remaining between them. CDR1 is SGHDN, CDR2 FVKESK, per germline. The CDR3 protein is CASSHLSVNTEAFF. The CDR3 DNA reads as TGTGCCAGCAGCCATCTCTCAGTGAACACTGAAGCTTTCTTT.

This rearrangement joins TRBV7-9 to TRBJ1-3; the D gene is possibly TRBD1 (5 bases). The CDR3 loop spans 15 amino acids. V was clipped by 0 bases and J by 2 bases, with 8 bases between them. Per germline, CDR1 SEHNR and CDR2 FQNEAQ (reference sequence). CDR3 coding DNA: TGTGCCAGCAGCTTAGCTGGGGGGACTGGAAACACCATATATTTT. Protein sequence: CASSLAGGTGNTIYF.

This chain connects TRBV5-4 to TRBJ2-3; 8 nucleotides line up with TRBD2. The germline V gene has CDR1 SGHNT and CDR2 YYREEE (reference sequence). The CDR3 sequence is 16 residues long. V lost 0 bases and J lost 3; bases outside the gene matches: 6. The CDR3: CASSLVGSGKTDTQYF. The CDR3 bases are TGTGCCAGCAGCTTGGTTGGTAGCGGGAAAACAGATACGCAGTATTTT.

The chain is built from TRBV18 and TRBJ2-5; D is perhaps TRBD2 (6 bases). The V and J ends lost 3 bases and 5 bases respectively, with 22 bases between them. The CDR3 loop spans 17 amino acids. Germline values: CDR1 KGHSH, CDR2 LQKENI. CDR3 sequence: CASSPTGANIRRETQYF. In nucleotides, the CDR3 is TGTGCCAGCTCACCGACGGGAGCTAACATTAGGAGGGAGACCCAGTACTTC.

The chain is built from TRBV27 and TRBJ2-2; D call uncertain. The germline CDR1 and CDR2 sequences are MNHEY and SMNVEV (reference sequence). Deletions cut 4 bases from V and 2 bases from J, with 5 bases between. CDR3 length equals 13 residues. The CDR3 bases are TGTGCCAGCAGTTCACTAAACACCGGGGAGCTGTTTTTT. This codes for CASSSLNTGELFF.

The chain carries TRBV11-2 and TRBJ2-1; possibly TRBD2 for D (5 bases). Trimming left V 1 base short and J 10 bases short, with 20 bases between. Germline V lookup: CDR1 SGHAT, CDR2 FQNNGV. There are 16 residues in the CDR3. DNA for the CDR3: TGTGCCAGCAGCTTAGTCCCTAGTATCGGGATAGGCGAGCAGTTCTTC. It translates to CASSLVPSIGIGEQFF.

The genes are TRBV11-3 and TRBJ1-2, with D unclear. V was trimmed by 5 bases and J by 4 bases, leaving 20 bases between them. In germline, CDR1 is SGHNT, CDR2 YENEEA. There are 16 residues in the CDR3. The CDR3 sequence: CASSPNAVGGSYGYTF. The CDR3 nucleotides read TGTGCCAGCAGCCCGAACGCGGTGGGAGGGAGCTATGGCTACACCTTC.

The V call is TRBV5-4, the J call TRBJ1-1, with D uncertain. Between the trimmed V and J ends, which lost 3 bases and 4 bases, there was a span of 13 bases. The CDR3 length is 14 residues. Germline-derived CDR1 and CDR2 are SGHNT and YYREEE (reference sequence). In nucleotides, the CDR3 is TGTGCCAGCAGCTCGACTGAGATGGGCACTGAAGCTTTCTTT. This encodes CASSSTEMGTEAFF.

The J gene is TRBJ2-1, the V gene TRBV7-6, with TRBD2 matching over 14 bases. V shed 4 bases, J shed 6 bases, and the junction held 11 bases outside the gene matches. Germline CDR1 and CDR2: SGHVS and FNYEAQ. There are 18 residues in the CDR3. CDR3 region: CASSSGLAGVREGNEQFF. The CDR3 DNA reads TGTGCCAGCAGCTCGGGACTAGCGGGAGTTCGGGAGGGCAATGAGCAGTTCTTC.

The chain carries TRBV6-4 and TRBJ1-2, with 9 bases matching TRBD1. Looked up from germline, CDR1 is MRHNA and CDR2 is SNTAGT. The CDR3 has 15 amino acids. V trimming: 0 bases; J trimming: 3 bases; junction bases outside the gene matches: 2. CDR3 in amino acids: CASSDSDRGDYGYTF. The DNA of the CDR3 is TGTGCCAGCAGTGACTCGGACAGGGGCGACTATGGCTACACCTTC.

V is TRBV28 and J is TRBJ2-3; a weak D match, TRBD1 (5 bases). V was pared by 2 bases and J by 6 bases, with 12 bases between. Germline CDR1 MDHEN, CDR2 SYDVKM. This CDR3 has 14 amino acids. The CDR3 reads CASSLGRDRDTQYF. In nucleotides, the CDR3 is TGTGCCAGCAGTTTAGGCAGGGATCGGGATACGCAGTATTTT.

V is TRBV6-1 and J is TRBJ2-7; 8 bases fit TRBD1. Looked up from germline, CDR1 is MNHNS and CDR2 is SASEGT. The CDR3 runs 14 residues. The trim removed 8 bases at V and 0 bases at J, leaving 6 bases unmatched. DNA for the CDR3: TGTGCCAGCGGGAGGACAGGGAGCTCCTACGAGCAGTACTTC. It encodes CASGRTGSSYEQYF.

The genes are TRBV30 and TRBJ2-2, with TRBD2 as a possible D gene (7 bases). CDR3 length: 13 residues. Trimming stripped 6 bases from V and 4 bases from J, with 12 bases between. Germline V CDR1 and CDR2: GTSNPN, SVGIG (reference sequence). The CDR3 DNA reads as TGTGCCTGTCGTCGGGGGGCCACCGGGGAGCTGTTTTTT. This sequence encodes CACRRGATGELFF.

This chain links TRBV4-1 with TRBJ2-7; the D gene is possibly TRBD2 (6 bases). This CDR3 spans 18 amino acids. The V end lost 1 base, the J end lost 2 bases, and 21 bases lay between the germline ends. In germline, CDR1 is MGHRA, CDR2 YSYEKL. The chain's CDR3 is CASSQAYRPGLRTYEQYF. The CDR3 DNA is TGCGCCAGCAGCCAAGCTTATCGGCCGGGACTTAGGACCTACGAGCAGTACTTC.